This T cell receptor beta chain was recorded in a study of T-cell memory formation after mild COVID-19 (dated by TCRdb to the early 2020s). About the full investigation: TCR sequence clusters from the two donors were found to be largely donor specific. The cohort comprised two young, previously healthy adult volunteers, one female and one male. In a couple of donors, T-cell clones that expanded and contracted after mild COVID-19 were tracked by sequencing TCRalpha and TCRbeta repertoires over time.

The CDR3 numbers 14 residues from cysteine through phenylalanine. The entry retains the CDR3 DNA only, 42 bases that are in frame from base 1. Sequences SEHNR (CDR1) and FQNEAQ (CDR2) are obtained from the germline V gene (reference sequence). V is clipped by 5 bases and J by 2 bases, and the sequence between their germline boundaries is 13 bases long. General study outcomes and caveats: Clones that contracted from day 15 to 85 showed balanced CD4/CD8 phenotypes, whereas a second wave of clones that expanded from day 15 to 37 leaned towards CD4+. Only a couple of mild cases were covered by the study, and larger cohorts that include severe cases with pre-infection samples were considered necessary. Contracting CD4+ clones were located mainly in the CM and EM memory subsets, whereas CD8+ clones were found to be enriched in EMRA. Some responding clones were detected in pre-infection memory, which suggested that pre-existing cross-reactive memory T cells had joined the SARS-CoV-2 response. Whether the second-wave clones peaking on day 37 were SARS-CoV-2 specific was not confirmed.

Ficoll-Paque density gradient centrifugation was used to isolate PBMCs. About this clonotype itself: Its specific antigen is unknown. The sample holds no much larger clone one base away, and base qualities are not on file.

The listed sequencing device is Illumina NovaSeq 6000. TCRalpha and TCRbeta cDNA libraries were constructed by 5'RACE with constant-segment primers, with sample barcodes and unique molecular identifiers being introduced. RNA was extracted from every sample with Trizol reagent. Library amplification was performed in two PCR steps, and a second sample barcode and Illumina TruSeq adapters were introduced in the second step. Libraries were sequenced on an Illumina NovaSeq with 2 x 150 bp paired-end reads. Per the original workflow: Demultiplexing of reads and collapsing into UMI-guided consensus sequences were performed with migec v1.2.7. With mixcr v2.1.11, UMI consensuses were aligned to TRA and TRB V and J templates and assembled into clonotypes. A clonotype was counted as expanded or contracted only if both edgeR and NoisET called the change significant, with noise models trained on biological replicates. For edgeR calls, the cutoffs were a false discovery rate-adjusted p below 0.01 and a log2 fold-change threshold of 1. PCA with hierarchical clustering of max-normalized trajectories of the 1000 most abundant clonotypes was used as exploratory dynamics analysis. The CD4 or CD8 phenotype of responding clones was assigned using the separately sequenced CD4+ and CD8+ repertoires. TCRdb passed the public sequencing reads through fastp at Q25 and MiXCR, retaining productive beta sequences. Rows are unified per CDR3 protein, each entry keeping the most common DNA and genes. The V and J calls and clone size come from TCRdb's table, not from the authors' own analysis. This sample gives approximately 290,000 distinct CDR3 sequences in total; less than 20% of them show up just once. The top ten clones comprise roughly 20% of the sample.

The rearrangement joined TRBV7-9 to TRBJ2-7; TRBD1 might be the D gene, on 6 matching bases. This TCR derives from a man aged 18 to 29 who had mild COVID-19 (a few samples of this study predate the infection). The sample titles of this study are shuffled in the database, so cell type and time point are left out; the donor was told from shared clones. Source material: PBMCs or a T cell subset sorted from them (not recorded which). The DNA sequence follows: TGTGCCAGCAGCCCAGGGACACAACCCTACGAGCAGTACTTC. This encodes CASSPGTQPYEQYF.